Sequencing of this T cell receptor beta chain was carried out in a study of cytomegalovirus exposure and HLA in healthy donors. 13 Jbeta primers and 60 Vbeta primers were used for the PCR. Repertoires were generated with immunoSEQ multiplex PCR, while TCRdb's copy carries only in-frame clones and drops some. This sample yields around 37,000 clones, of which over 70% are seen a single time; around 3% belongs to the top ten. V gave up 3 bases and J gave up 7 bases; unmatched junction bases: 8. The CDR3 runs to 16 residues. Germline CDR1 KGHSH, CDR2 LQKENI. The sequence came from a man aged 50-59 years in good health and CMV-seronegative. The chain combines TRBV18 with TRBJ2-5; 13 nucleotides match TRBD2. The sequenced material came from PBMCs. CDR3 bases: TGTGCCAGCTCACCCCCGACTAGCGGGGGGTCCGGGACCCAGTACTTC. Its protein is CASSPPTSGGSGTQYF.